The T cell receptor beta chain described here comes from a study of CD8 T cells in Susac syndrome (dated by TCRdb to the late 2010s). In terms of the full investigation: Among the sequenced Susac syndrome patients, more than 5 had clinically active disease and about eight were in clinical remission. Repertoire sequencing was used to test whether CD8+ T cell activation and differentiation in Susac syndrome was antigen driven. The study compared CD8+ T cell repertoire clonality among over ten healthy donors, roughly 14 Susac syndrome patients and fewer than 19 multiple sclerosis patients. At the time of blood withdrawal, Susac syndrome patients were either therapy-naive, taking corticosteroids (with some also receiving IVIg), or on IVIg alone. Broader findings and caveats from the paper: The number of individuals in the TCR sequencing and HLA analysis was recognized as being relatively small. In the total CD8+ and CD8+ TEMRA repertoires, roughly 15 and five Susac-specific public clones, respectively, were identified. Clonal expansion was seen in Susac syndrome CD8+ repertoires, peaking in CD8+ TEMRA cells and being greater in clinically active patients than in remitting ones.

This clonotype occurred once. The target of this receptor is not known. No base-level quality is on record; no much larger clone is a single base apart. One read alone provides weak support. The CDR3 measures 16 amino acids from cysteine to phenylalanine. The read is trimmed to its CDR3 DNA, 48 bases read in frame from base 1. According to the germline V gene, CDR1 reads SGHVS and CDR2 reads FQNEAQ. V lost 1 base and J lost 5 bases, and the count of bases not matched to a germline gene is 9. High-throughput TCR beta sequencing profiled peripheral blood CD8+ and CD4+ T cells from healthy donors, Susac syndrome patients and multiple sclerosis patients. The Susac syndrome patients fulfilled recently defined diagnostic criteria for definite or probable disease. Bulk CD8+ and CD4+ T cells were purified by magnetic negative isolation, whereas CD8+ TEMRA cells were enriched by FACS. Blood was drawn into EDTA tubes, processed within 24 hours, and PBMCs were isolated by density gradient centrifugation. PBMCs intended for TCR sequencing were cryopreserved in liquid nitrogen and thawed later in a water bath at 37 degrees C. Purity of sorted or isolated CD4+, CD8+ and CD8+ TEMRA cells was at least 90%.

RNA was extracted using the RNeasy kit, and roughly 0.5 to 1 microgram was reverse transcribed with random hexamers. The immunoSEQ multiplex PCR assay, covering 54 Vbeta and 13 Jbeta segments, was used to amplify TCR beta CDR3 regions. Bias from PCR amplification was corrected by using a synthetic template baseline for primer optimization and for computational correction. The original pipeline was this. Reads were annotated to V, D and J genes according to IMGT and were analyzed with immunoSEQ Analyzer, with only productive sequences retained. Clonality was computed as one minus Shannon entropy normalized by log2 of the number of productive unique sequences. For each patient and control, public and private clones were evaluated within the 100 most prevalent clones. Clones were defined as Susac-specific when absent from the healthy and MS cohorts, from approximately 1,100 published viral clones and from other ImmuneACCESS disease sequences. TCRdb itself trimmed the public reads at Q25 with fastp, ran MiXCR and retained productive beta chains. Each CDR3 protein gets just one entry, which takes the most common genes and DNA from the rows behind it. The V and J calls were determined by TCRdb, not by the authors. The sample records tens of thousands of distinct CDR3 sequences, 95% of which are singletons. The ten biggest clones cover approximately 0.48% of the sample.

The chain is encoded by TRBV7-8 joined to TRBJ2-5, and TRBD2 matches 8 of the central bases. The receptor comes from a human donor with Susac syndrome. The specimen sequenced was CD8+ T cells from PBMCs. CDR3 loop: CASSLDVGGRRETQYF. The sequenced DNA is TGTGCCAGCAGCTTAGATGTTGGCGGGAGGCGCGAGACCCAGTACTTC. Outside the CDR3, residues come from the reference TRBV7-8 and TRBJ2-5 proteins, so the full variable domain is: GAGVSQSPRYKVAKRGQDVALRCDPISGHVSLFWYQQALGQGPEFLTYFQNEAQLDKSGLPSDRFFAERPEGSVSTLKIQRTQQEDSAVYLCASSLDVGGRRETQYFGPGTRLLVL.